This T cell receptor beta chain is from a study of tumor and adjacent non-tumor tissue in lung cancer. Background on the study: Some 3.9 million productive TCRbeta reads were obtained per sample on average. The study's findings and limits: Compared with tumor, normal lung showed significantly lower TCR diversity.

Three rounds of nested PCR, following a modified ARM-PCR protocol, produced the TCRbeta library. TCRdb recomputed calls from the multiplex PCR reads with MiXCR, one row per CDR3 protein. This repertoire shows about 200,000 distinct CDR3 sequences, around 71% found once; its top ten account for less than 25%. A word on this clonotype: What it binds is unknown.

This sample's RNA came from whole unsorted tissue. Sequencing used lung tumor tissue. The sequence derives from a man aged 60 to 75 with non-small cell lung cancer.

CDR3 protein: CSATSTVPNQPQHF. The CDR3 DNA reads TGCAGTGCCACCTCGACAGTGCCTAATCAGCCCCAGCATTTT. The chain carries TRBV20-1 and TRBJ1-5; possibly TRBD1 for D (5 bases). Germline V gives CDR1 DFQATT, CDR2 SNEGSKA (reference sequence). V gave up 6 bases and J gave up 4 bases, with 16 bases separating them. The CDR3 runs to 14 residues.